One and the same sample provided the 18 T cell receptor beta chains below, sequenced in a study of T cells in Graves' hyperthyroidism and ophthalmopathy. RNA transcripts yielded amplified TCR beta CDR3 regions. The primer set for the first-round RT-PCR of the TCR CDR3 was HTBI. TCRdb reprocessed the multiplex PCR reads via MiXCR and lists one record per CDR3 protein. The sample carries a few hundred thousand distinct CDR3 sequences, 25% recorded once. Sequenced: blood. The receptors here all came from a man in his fifties or sixties with Graves' hyperthyroidism.

The chain recombines TRBV6-1 with TRBJ1-1; D remains unclear. V lost 6 bases to trimming and J lost 2 bases, with 7 bases between them. CDR3 size: 12 residues. Germline V gives CDR1 MNHNS, CDR2 SASEGT. The DNA of the CDR3 is TGTGCCAGCAGACGGGAAAACACTGAAGCTTTCTTT. It encodes CASRRENTEAFF.

The table lists this clonotype with many counts. The J gene is TRBJ2-5, the V gene TRBV28; D assignment may be TRBD1 or TRBD2 (5 bases each). This CDR3 comprises 13 residues. Germline CDR1 is MDHEN and CDR2 is SYDVKM. The V end was cut by 6 bases, the J end by 5 bases, with 13 bases between. CDR3 in amino acids: CASRLRWGETQYF. For the CDR3, the DNA is TGTGCCAGCAGGCTCCGGTGGGGGGAGACCCAGTACTTC.

This clonotype appeared a few times. The J gene is TRBJ2-7, the V gene TRBV5-1; perhaps TRBD2 as D (5 bases). This CDR3 comprises 15 residues. The V gene's germline CDR1 is SGHRS and CDR2 YFSETQ. Between the trimmed V and J ends, which lost 1 base and 2 bases, there was a span of 13 bases. The CDR3 bases are TGCGCCAGCAGCTTGCAGGTTGGAGGCGCCTACGAGCAGTACTTC. This translates into CASSLQVGGAYEQYF.

The rearrangement joins TRBV7-2 to TRBJ2-7; D is ambiguous. The CDR3 is 16 residues long. V lost 2 bases to trimming and J lost 3 bases, with 17 bases between them. Germline V CDR1 and CDR2: SGHTA, FQGNSA. In DNA form, the CDR3 reads TGTGCCAGCAGCTTATCCCCGACAAGGATCGTCTACGAGCAGTACTTC. It specifies CASSLSPTRIVYEQYF.

The chain uses TRBV6-1 and TRBJ2-7; weak D call: TRBD1 (5 bases). The V end was cut by 6 bases, the J end by 2 bases, with 5 bases between. The germline gives CDR1 MNHNS, CDR2 SASEGT. This CDR3 is 11 amino acids long. The CDR3 region is CASRQAYEQYV. The CDR3 region has the DNA TGTGCCAGCAGACAGGCCTACGAGCAGTACGTC.

This clonotype came up a few times. The chain joins TRBV2 to TRBJ2-1; D is possibly TRBD2 (5 bases). Germline V gene sequence: CDR1 SNHLY, CDR2 FYNNEI. The V gene lost 2 bases and the J gene lost 2 bases, with 10 bases spanning the gap. The CDR3 loop spans 15 amino acids. The CDR3 region has the DNA TGTGCCAGCAGTGAACGGCTGGGAGCCTACAATGAGCAGTTCTTC. This sequence encodes CASSERLGAYNEQFF.

This clonotype was seen ten or more times. The J gene is TRBJ2-7, the V gene TRBV7-2; unclear D gene. The CDR3 extends over 15 amino acids. In germline, CDR1 is SGHTA, CDR2 FQGNSA. V was pared by 1 base and J by 5 bases, with 15 bases between. The CDR3 region has the DNA TGTGCCAGCAGCTTAGGAGGCCTAGTCGGTGACGAGCAGTACTTC. It codes for CASSLGGLVGDEQYF. The variable domain in full, with the rest retrieved from reference TRBV7-2 and TRBJ2-7, is GAGVSQSPSNKVTEKGKDVELRCDPISGHTALYWYRQSLGQGLEFLIYFQGNSAPDKSGLPSDRFSAERTGGSVSTLTIQRTQQEDSAVYLCASSLGGLVGDEQYFGPGTRLTVT.

This clonotype occurred a few times. The junction differs from germline at one of its ends, possibly a read error. The genes are TRBV7-9 and TRBJ2-2, with 7 bases aligning to TRBD2. The CDR3 extends over 18 amino acids. Germline-derived CDR1 and CDR2 are SEHNR and FQNEAQ (reference sequence). DNA for the CDR3: TGTGCCAGCAGCTCCCTCTTGGCGGGAGCCCTGAACATCGGGGAGCTGTTTTTT. This encodes CASSSLLAGALNIGELFF.

The V gene is TRBV4-1, the J gene TRBJ2-7; 12 nucleotides match TRBD2. The V gene's germline CDR1 is MGHRA and CDR2 YSYEKL. This CDR3 is 15 amino acids long. V was clipped by 1 base and J by 2 bases; unmatched bases: 0. The CDR3 is CASSQGTSGTYEQYF. The CDR3 nucleotides read TGCGCCAGCAGCCAAGGGACTAGCGGGACCTACGAGCAGTACTTC.

This chain uses TRBV5-1 with TRBJ2-3, with 10 nucleotides matching TRBD1. The germline V gene encodes CDR1 SGHRS and CDR2 YFSETQ. The CDR3 extends over 15 amino acids. With 7 bases clipped from V and 1 base from J, the junction kept 6 bases outside the gene matches. This CDR3 reads CASRVGTGGTDTQYF. CDR3 DNA: TGCGCCAGCCGCGTCGGGACAGGGGGCACAGATACGCAGTATTTT.

The chain has TRBV11-3 and TRBJ1-3, with D uncertain. Germline V CDR1 and CDR2: SGHNT, YENEEA. V was trimmed by 0 bases and J by 1 base, leaving 7 bases between them. This CDR3 is 15 amino acids long. The CDR3 loop is CASSLEVMSGNTIYF. DNA of the CDR3: TGTGCCAGCAGCTTAGAAGTGATGTCTGGAAACACCATATATTTT.

Ten or more counts support this clonotype. This sequence joins TRBV6-2 or TRBV6-3 and TRBJ2-1; D is ambiguous. Per the germline V gene, CDR1 is MNHEY and CDR2 is SVGEGT. This CDR3 is 13 amino acids long. V lost 2 bases and J 7 bases, leaving 9 bases between the germline ends. The CDR3 loop reads CASSYPEMNEQFF. The CDR3 nucleotides read TGTGCCAGCAGTTACCCGGAGATGAATGAGCAGTTCTTC.

This clonotype was observed a few times. The genes are TRBV18 and TRBJ1-1, with D hard to call. The germline V gene has CDR1 KGHSH and CDR2 LQKENI. Trimming removed 6 bases at V and 7 bases at J, with 15 bases between. This CDR3 region has 13 residues. CDR3 in amino acids: CASSQTGRDEAFF. The CDR3 DNA follows: TGTGCCAGCTCGCAAACCGGGAGGGATGAAGCTTTCTTT.

This clonotype has only a few counts. The chain joins TRBV12-3 or TRBV12-4 to TRBJ2-3; TRBD1 is a possible D gene (5 bases). Trimming shortened V by 5 bases and J by 4 bases, and 22 bases separated the two germline ends. The CDR3 has 17 residues. CDR3 residues: CASSITKGAYQADTQYF. In DNA, the CDR3 is TGTGCCAGCAGTATTACCAAAGGGGCTTACCAGGCAGATACGCAGTATTTT.

A note on this clonotype: This may be a read error: a much more frequent sequence differs by one nucleotide. The gene calls are TRBV20-1 and TRBJ2-7; no reliable D call. Germline CDR1 DFQATT, CDR2 SNEGSKA (reference sequence). Trimming stripped 1 base from V and 1 base from J, with 11 bases between. There are 14 residues in the CDR3. CDR3 nucleotides: TGCAGTGCTAGAGGGCCAGAACAGTCCTACGAGCAGTACTTC. It specifies CSARGPEQSYEQYF.

This clonotype was counted only a few times. The chain couples TRBV27 to TRBJ2-1, with a tentative D call TRBD2 (9 bases). V lost 2 bases to trimming and J lost 7 bases, with 24 bases between them. The CDR3 has 18 residues. The germline gives CDR1 MNHEY, CDR2 SMNVEV (reference sequence). CDR3 nucleotide sequence: TGTGCCAGCAGTTTAGAGGCAGGGGGCGCGGGGGGGAGGAATGAGCAGTTCTTC. Encoded protein: CASSLEAGGAGGRNEQFF.

This clonotype appeared many times. This sequence joins TRBV11-3 and TRBJ2-1; D is undetermined. Germline CDR1 and CDR2: SGHNT and YENEEA. The CDR3 runs 13 residues. Trimming pared 1 base from V and 4 bases from J, leaving 5 bases between. The CDR3 is CASSLVEYNEQFF. The CDR3 DNA reads TGTGCCAGCAGCTTAGTGGAATACAATGAGCAGTTCTTC.

Written as DNA, the CDR3 is TGCGCCAGCAAGTCGAGTCTCTCACTCTCTGGGGCCAACGTCCTGACTTTC. This encodes CASKSSLSLSGANVLTF. V and J are TRBV5-1 and TRBJ2-6; D unresolved. The V gene lost 6 bases and the J gene lost 0 bases, with 16 bases spanning the gap. The length of the CDR3 is 17 residues. Germline V gene lookup returns CDR1 SGHRS and CDR2 YFSETQ.